A selection of T cell receptor beta chains follows, all from one sample in a study of blood T cell repertoires in COVID-19. Method: immunoSEQ multiplex PCR; TCRdb's copy keeps in-frame clones and lacks some. The profile shows 130,000 or so clones, about nine tenths of them singletons. The sample taken for sequencing was peripheral blood. The receptors stem from a man aged 40-55 years with acute or convalescent COVID-19. Both conserved end residues are part of each CDR3. D genes are given only for firm matches. Not all rows give a size; the values are once, few, many and, for expanded clones, a class.

V	D	J	size	DNA	CDR3
TRBV10-3	TRBD2	TRBJ2-1	-	TGTGCCATCAGCGTGGCTAGCGGGACCCCCCATGAGCAGTTCTTC	CAISVASGTPHEQFF
TRBV5-1	-	TRBJ1-2	once	TGCGCCAGCAGTATTGGAGGATCACTGAACTATGGCTACACCTTC	CASSIGGSLNYGYTF
TRBV15	TRBD2	TRBJ2-3	-	TGTGCCACCAGCGGAACTAGCGGGAGGGCCGGGGGAGATACGCAGTATTTT	CATSGTSGRAGGDTQYF
TRBV6-2/TRBV6-3	TRBD2	TRBJ2-7	-	TGTGCCAGCAGCCGGGGGGAGTACGAGCAGTACTTC	CASSRGEYEQYF
TRBV27	-	TRBJ1-6	-	TGTGCCAGCGGGGGGGATAATTCACCCCTCCACTTT	CASGGDNSPLHF
TRBV5-4	-	TRBJ1-6	-	TGTGCCAGCAGCTTGGCCGGGGCAGGGGCGCCTAATTCACCCCTCCACTTT	CASSLAGAGAPNSPLHF
TRBV11-2	TRBD1	TRBJ2-7	-	TGTGCCAGCAGCTTGACAGGGACCTACGAGCAGTACTTC	CASSLTGTYEQYF
TRBV13	TRBD1	TRBJ1-6	few	TGTGCCAGCAGCAGGGACAGGAATAATTCACCCCTCCACTTT	CASSRDRNNSPLHF
TRBV14	TRBD1	TRBJ2-2	-	TGTGCCAGCAGACTCCGGGACAGCCTTACCGGGGAGCTGTTTTTT	CASRLRDSLTGELFF
TRBV4-2	-	TRBJ1-5	-	TGTGCCAGCAGCGATGGCAGGGAACTGTTTGGCAATCAGCCCCAGCATTTT	CASSDGRELFGNQPQHF
TRBV5-4	-	TRBJ1-1	-	TGTGCCAGCAGCCCTCAACTAAACACTGAAGCTTTCTTT	CASSPQLNTEAFF
TRBV4-2	-	TRBJ1-3	-	TGTGCCAGCAGCCAAGACCTCTCTGGAAACACCATATATTTT	CASSQDLSGNTIYF
TRBV5-1	-	TRBJ2-1	-	TGCGCCAGCAGCTTGGTCTCTAGGGGGAATGAGCAGTTCTTC	CASSLVSRGNEQFF
TRBV28	TRBD1	TRBJ2-2	-	TGTGCCGCCGACAGGGGGGGCACGAACACCGGGGAGCTGTTTTTT	CAADRGGTNTGELFF
TRBV27	TRBD2	TRBJ2-1	-	TGTGCCAGCACCATCTTCGGCCCGGGGAGCAGGACTAGCGTTTACAATGAGCAGTTCTTC	CASTIFGPGSRTSVYNEQFF
TRBV27	-	TRBJ2-5	medium-sized	TGTGCCAGCAGTTTATCTCCAGTGGAGACCCAGTACTTC	CASSLSPVETQYF
TRBV12-5	TRBD1	TRBJ1-3	-	TGTGCTAGTGGTTTGGTACAGGGGGCTTATGGAAACACCATATATTTT	CASGLVQGAYGNTIYF
TRBV18	TRBD2	TRBJ2-1	-	TGTGCCAGCTCACCAGTGCGGGGGACCTCCTACAATGAGCAGTTCTTC	CASSPVRGTSYNEQFF
TRBV27	TRBD1	TRBJ1-2	-	TGTGCCAGCAAGGACAGGGTGGGTGGCTACACCTTC	CASKDRVGGYTF
TRBV3-1/TRBV3-2	-	TRBJ1-2	once	TGTGCCAGCAGCCAAGAAGCAGGGGTGATAAACTATGGCTACACCTTC	CASSQEAGVINYGYTF
TRBV6-1	-	TRBJ1-1	-	TGTGCCAGCAGTGAAACAAGGGGCACTGAAGCTTTCTTT	CASSETRGTEAFF
TRBV6-4	TRBD1	TRBJ1-2	-	TGTGCCAGCAGCCAGGGACAGGGCTTTGGCTACACCTTC	CASSQGQGFGYTF
TRBV9	-	TRBJ2-5	-	TGTGCCAGCAGCGTAGGAACAGAAGAGACCCAGTACTTC	CASSVGTEETQYF
TRBV9	TRBD2	TRBJ2-5	-	TGTGCCAGCAGCCCCGGGGGGACGCAAGAGACCCAGTACTTC	CASSPGGTQETQYF
TRBV5-4	TRBD2	TRBJ2-1	-	TGTGCCAGCAGCTTGGTGGCGGGAGGGGACAATGAGCAGTTCTTC	CASSLVAGGDNEQFF
TRBV5-1	TRBD1	TRBJ1-2	-	TGCGCCAGCAGCCCTAACTCAATCGCCTCGACAGGGCATGGCTACACCTTC	CASSPNSIASTGHGYTF
TRBV18	TRBD1	TRBJ1-2	-	TGTGCCAGCTCATCGGGCCCGGGACAGGGGGGCTATGGCTACACCTTC	CASSSGPGQGGYGYTF
TRBV30	TRBD1	TRBJ1-5	-	TGTGCCTGGATGGGGGACAGGGGCGAACCCAATCAGCCCCAGCATTTT	CAWMGDRGEPNQPQHF
TRBV7-9	-	TRBJ1-3	-	TGTGCCAGCAGCCTCCGCCGACAGTTCGACTCTGGAAACACCATATATTTT	CASSLRRQFDSGNTIYF
TRBV14	-	TRBJ1-3	-	TGTGCCAGCAGCCAAGTAAACAGCCTCTCTGGAAACACCATATATTTT	CASSQVNSLSGNTIYF
TRBV27	-	TRBJ1-1	-	TGTGCCAGCAGTTTAATCGGTACCTCACCTGAAGCTTTCTTT	CASSLIGTSPEAFF
TRBV6-2/TRBV6-3	-	TRBJ1-2	few	TGTGCCAGCAGTAAGAGGATCTCCTATGGCTACACCTTC	CASSKRISYGYTF
TRBV9	-	TRBJ1-3	-	TGTGCCAGCAACCCCGTCGGTTCAGGGCCCTTAGGAGGAAACACCATATATTTT	CASNPVGSGPLGGNTIYF